Each of the 14 T cell receptor beta chains below was sequenced from the same sample in a study of T cells in Graves' hyperthyroidism and ophthalmopathy. Amplified TCR beta CDR3 regions derived from RNA transcripts. Researchers ran a first-round RT-PCR on the TCR CDR3 using the HTBI primer set. In TCRdb, the multiplex PCR reads were re-called with MiXCR into one record per CDR3 protein. The sample has about 610,000 distinct CDR3 sequences, 14% to 15% seen once; the top ten hold around 4.1%. Sequencing was performed on blood. The receptors derive from a woman aged 35 to 49 with Graves' ophthalmopathy.

This clonotype was counted at least ten times. This rearrangement joins TRBV28 to TRBJ1-1; 7 bases agree with TRBD1. V trimming: 2 bases; J trimming: 6 bases; junction bases outside the gene matches: 3. Germline CDR1 reads MDHEN; CDR2 reads SYDVKM. There are 13 residues in the CDR3. CDR3 bases: TGTGCCAGCAGTTTAACAGGGGTCGCTGAAGCTTTCTTT. It is translated as CASSLTGVAEAFF.

This chain links TRBV4-1 with TRBJ2-5; 11 nucleotides align to TRBD2. This CDR3 comprises 17 residues. Trimming cost V 1 base and J 1 base; bases outside gene matches: 5. Germline values: CDR1 MGHRA, CDR2 YSYEKL. The CDR3 region is CASSQGGGTSGQETQYF. The CDR3 DNA reads as TGCGCCAGCAGCCAAGGCGGCGGGACTAGCGGCCAAGAGACCCAGTACTTC.

This clonotype was observed at least ten times. The rearrangement joins TRBV24-1 to TRBJ1-1; TRBD1 is a possible D gene (6 bases). Trimming took off 4 bases at V and 1 base at J, with 12 bases between the two ends. There are 15 residues in the CDR3. Germline V gene lookup returns CDR1 KGHDR and CDR2 SFDVKD. As DNA, the CDR3 is TGTGCCACCAGTGACCAGGACAGAAGGAACACTGAAGCTTTCTTT. Encoded protein: CATSDQDRRNTEAFF.

The chain joins TRBV14 to TRBJ2-6; D not certain. The V and J ends lost 1 base and 7 bases respectively, with 8 bases between them. The CDR3 loop spans 14 amino acids. Germline-derived CDR1 and CDR2 are SGHDN and FVKESK. For the CDR3, the DNA is TGTGCCAGCAGCCAAGGCCCAGGAGCCAACGTCCTGACTTTC. It translates to CASSQGPGANVLTF.

This clonotype was recorded at least ten times. The J gene is TRBJ2-7, the V gene TRBV5-1; 7 nucleotides align to TRBD1. V gave up 5 bases and J gave up 1 base; unmatched junction bases: 9. This CDR3 is 15 amino acids long. Germline-derived CDR1 and CDR2 are SGHRS and YFSETQ. The CDR3 region has the DNA TGCGCCAGCAGATCTACCCGGGACAGATCCTACGAGCAGTACTTC. It encodes CASRSTRDRSYEQYF. Together with reference TRBV5-1 and TRBJ2-7, the CDR3 gives the full variable domain: KAGVTQTPRYLIKTRGQQVTLSCSPISGHRSVSWYQQTPGQGLQFLFEYFSETQRNKGNFPGRFSGRQFSNSRSEMNVSTLELGDSALYLCASRSTRDRSYEQYFGPGTRLTVT.

This clonotype was counted many times. The chain has TRBV6-2 or TRBV6-3 and TRBJ2-2, with D possibly matching TRBD1 (6 bases). Germline CDR1 is MNHEY and CDR2 is SVGEGT. V shed 7 bases and J shed 8 bases, with 17 bases lying between them. This CDR3 region has 14 residues. CDR3 protein: CASTPGQYRGELFF. CDR3 bases: TGTGCCAGCACTCCCGGACAGTACAGGGGGGAGCTGTTTTTT.

This clonotype was seen at least ten times. Sequence at one end of the junction differs from germline and may be a read error. V gene TRBV7-6 combines with J gene TRBJ2-7, with no clear D. Germline assignment: CDR1 SGHVS and CDR2 FNYEAQ. The CDR3 contains 13 residues. The chain's CDR3 is CASSLGPFYAQYF. CDR3 nucleotides: TGTGCCAGCAGCCTAGGACCCTTCTACGCGCAGTACTTC.

The V gene is TRBV9, the J gene TRBJ1-5, with D possibly matching TRBD1 (5 bases). Germline CDR1 is SGDLS and CDR2 is YYNGEE. The CDR3 loop spans 14 amino acids. V was cut by 4 bases and J by 7 bases, with 15 bases left in between. The CDR3 here is CASSKTTGGQPQHF. DNA of the CDR3: TGTGCCAGCAGCAAGACAACGGGGGGACAGCCCCAGCATTTT.

This clonotype was counted at least ten times. The chain's CDR3 is CASSQGAGNTEAFF. In DNA form, the CDR3 reads TGTGCCAGCAGCCAAGGGGCAGGGAACACTGAAGCTTTCTTT. This chain uses TRBV14 with TRBJ1-1; D gene uncertain. The CDR3 extends over 14 amino acids. Germline CDR1 is SGHDN and CDR2 is FVKESK. Deletions cut 1 base from V and 1 base from J, with 7 bases between.

In this sample, this clonotype turned up many times. The V and J genes are TRBV6-5 and TRBJ2-5, with D unclear. The CDR3 has 15 residues. The germline V gene encodes CDR1 MNHEY and CDR2 SVGAGI. Trimming stripped 0 bases from V and 5 bases from J, with 13 bases between. As DNA, the CDR3 is TGTGCCAGCAGTTACTCGACCGGGCCCAGGGAGACCCAGTACTTC. It translates to CASSYSTGPRETQYF.

The table lists this clonotype with many counts. The rearrangement joins TRBV12-3 or TRBV12-4 to TRBJ1-5, with D possibly matching TRBD1 (6 bases). The CDR3 has 13 amino acids. V dropped 6 bases and J dropped 11 bases, with 17 bases sitting between them. The CDR3 DNA reads as TGTGCCAGCAGCCTGGACGGTCCAGGGGCCCAGCATTTT. Its translation is CASSLDGPGAQHF.

The J gene is TRBJ2-2, the V gene TRBV5-1; 9 bases line up with TRBD2. J gave up 0 bases and V 0 bases, and 3 bases lay outside the gene matches. Germline V gene data show CDR1 as SGHRS and CDR2 as YFSETQ. The CDR3 is 17 amino acids. The DNA for the CDR3 is TGCGCCAGCAGCTTGGGAGCGGGAGGAACGAACACCGGGGAGCTGTTTTTT. Translated: CASSLGAGGTNTGELFF. Supplemented by reference TRBV5-1 and TRBJ2-2, the full variable domain reads KAGVTQTPRYLIKTRGQQVTLSCSPISGHRSVSWYQQTPGQGLQFLFEYFSETQRNKGNFPGRFSGRQFSNSRSEMNVSTLELGDSALYLCASSLGAGGTNTGELFFGEGSRLTVL.

This clonotype showed up many times. The chain couples TRBV19 to TRBJ1-1, with 7 bases that match TRBD1. The CDR3 sequence is 15 residues long. V shed 6 bases, J shed 1 base, and the junction held 8 bases outside the gene matches. Germline V CDR1 and CDR2: LNHDA, SQIVND (reference sequence). This CDR3 is CASRKDRWENTEAFF. The CDR3 DNA reads as TGTGCCAGTAGAAAGGACAGGTGGGAGAACACTGAAGCTTTCTTT.

This clonotype was recorded at least ten times. The chain is built from TRBV6-4 and TRBJ2-7, with 7 bases aligning to TRBD1. J was trimmed by 2 bases and V by 7 bases; bases with no gene match: 8. Germline V lookup: CDR1 MRHNA, CDR2 SNTAGT. The CDR3 has 14 residues. CDR3 sequence reads: CASNPDRRPYEQYF. The CDR3 DNA is TGTGCCAGCAATCCGGACAGGCGGCCCTACGAGCAGTACTTC.